This TCR beta chain was sequenced during a study of blood T cell repertoires in COVID-19. Study-wide background: Specimens from acute and convalescent COVID-19 originated in the United States, Italy and Spain. Nucleic acid was either cDNA or gDNA, and it came from T cells, B-cell-depleted T cells, or PBMCs.

In the authors' workflow: Quantification of nucleated cells was approximated via reference gene primer amplification. Profiling relied on immunoSEQ multiplex PCR, and the TCRdb table lists in-frame clones only, not all of them. V and J calls and clone size are given by that table; D and trimming were obtained from the DNA. The sample lists about 35,000 clones; around 87% were seen once. CDR3 length: 14 amino acids. Trimming removed 4 bases at V and 1 base at J, with 11 bases between. Germline V lookup: CDR1 SGHTA, CDR2 FQGNSA. The material sequenced was peripheral blood. This receptor was taken from a human donor in a cohort sampled during active COVID-19. The chain carries TRBV7-2 and TRBJ2-7; the D gene is possibly TRBD2 (6 bases). This chain's CDR3 is CASSSRELSYEQYF. In nucleotides, the CDR3 is TGTGCCAGCAGCTCTCGGGAGCTTTCCTACGAGCAGTACTTC.